Listed here are 2 T cell receptor beta chains from one sample, sequenced in a study of neurological immune-mediated disorders. One entry per CDR3 protein, called by TCRdb with MiXCR from the 5' RACE reads. The sample includes 120,000 or so distinct CDR3 sequences, around 3% of them seen just once. The sample taken for sequencing was PBMCs. The receptors stem from a woman between 25 and 40 years old with multiple sclerosis.

This clonotype was observed a handful of times. The rearrangement joins TRBV7-9 to TRBJ2-5, with D possibly being TRBD2 (6 bases). The V gene's germline CDR1 is SEHNR and CDR2 FQNEAQ (reference sequence). Trimming pared 5 bases from V and 5 bases from J, leaving 12 bases between. The CDR3 is made up of 13 amino acids. In DNA, the CDR3 is TGTGCCAGCAGCAGAACTAGCAGGGAGACCCAGTACTTC. It codes for CASSRTSRETQYF. The variable domain in full, completed from reference TRBV7-9 and TRBJ2-5, reads DTGVSQNPRHKITKRGQNVTFRCDPISEHNRLYWYRQTLGQGPEFLTYFQNEAQLEKSRLLSDRFSAERPKGSFSTLEIQRTEQGDSAMYLCASSRTSRETQYFGPGTRLLVL.

V is TRBV7-2 and J is TRBJ1-2; TRBD1 aligns across 7 bases. Germline values: CDR1 SGHTA, CDR2 FQGNSA. V lost 5 bases, J lost 2 bases, and 8 bases stayed unmatched. The CDR3 loop spans 15 amino acids. In nucleotides, the CDR3 is TGTGCCAGCAGCCTACCCCAAGGGGGCAACTATGGCTACACCTTC. Its translation is CASSLPQGGNYGYTF.